The sequence of this TCR beta chain was determined in a study of beta chain features in type 1 diabetes. Study conclusions and caveats: A moderate, significant TCRB CDR3 shortening appeared in type 1 diabetes across four CD4+ subsets. Over-representation of high TCR-expressing cells was a possible consequence of cDNA sequencing. Shorter templates might be favored by PCR, equally in patients and controls. Healthy donors had naive, central memory and Treg TCRB repertoires that appeared less similar than those seen among patients.

About this clone: Its antigen is not identified.

What was sequenced were expressed TCRB transcripts, since all of the isolated RNA had been reverse transcribed. Measured with immunoSEQ multiplex PCR; TCRdb has only the in-frame clones, and not every one. In the table there are 500,000 to 650,000 clones, around an eighth of which are singletons. Every donor had blood drawn once into heparin, around 120 mL on average. Germline CDR1 is LGHNA and CDR2 is YNFKEQ. The length of the CDR3 is 16 residues. Trimming stripped 4 bases from V and 2 bases from J, with 15 bases between. The receptor was isolated from a young man with type 1 diabetes. The specimen sequenced was naive CD4+ T cells from blood. The chain couples TRBV4-2 to TRBJ2-1; D not resolved. For the CDR3, the DNA is TGTGCCAGCAGCCGCTCAGGACCAGGACCCTACAATGAGCAGTTCTTC. This translates into CASSRSGPGPYNEQFF.